This T cell receptor (beta chain) was profiled in a study of T-cell reconstitution after alpha-beta-depleted transplantation in children. Findings and limits, study-wide: T-cell numbers and diversity one year post-transplant derived largely from freshly generated T cells. Alpha-beta T cells present about two months after transplant were reported to originate from several hundred expanded graft clones. Elevated TCRbeta diversity at day 60 was traced, in some patients, to surviving recipient T cells and thymic progenitors.

This clonotype appeared many times. What it binds is unknown. The germline V gene has CDR1 SQVTM and CDR2 ANQGSEA. The CDR3 runs to 12 residues. The V gene lost 2 bases and the J gene lost 1 base, with 5 bases spanning the gap. Researchers prepared the TCRbeta library using unique molecular identifiers, the study reports. A single record per CDR3 protein comes from TCRdb applying MiXCR to the PCR reads. The table lists roughly 300,000 distinct CDR3 sequences, around a tenth of them singletons. The receptor was derived from a male patient between 2 and 15 years old who had a stem cell transplant for chronic granulomatous disease, so the T cells may come from the graft donor. Here the sequenced sample was peripheral blood, taken 180 days after TCRalphabeta/CD19-depleted stem cell transplant. This chain connects TRBV29-1 to TRBJ1-2; D is unclear. The CDR3: CSVERVNYGYTF. In DNA form, the CDR3 reads TGCAGCGTTGAACGGGTTAACTATGGCTACACCTTC.